A single T cell receptor (beta chain) is shown here with its context. Germline lookup yields CDR1 MNHEY and CDR2 SVGAGI. The CDR3 length is 11 residues. V lost 7 bases, J lost 8 bases, and 9 bases lay in between. This sample is part of a study of blood T cell repertoires in COVID-19. Profiled with immunoSEQ multiplex PCR; TCRdb holds only in-frame clones, not every one. Of over 90,000 clones detected, about 92% appear once; the ten largest clones hold roughly 15%. Specimen: peripheral blood. The genes are TRBV6-5 and TRBJ2-4, with D possibly TRBD2 on 6 matching bases. This sequence was found in a woman at least 80 years old in a cohort sampled during active COVID-19. Here the CDR3 reads CASNSGDIQYF. The CDR3 DNA reads TGTGCCAGCAACTCGGGAGACATTCAGTACTTC.